This TCR beta chain was sequenced for a study of cytomegalovirus exposure and HLA in healthy donors. Study information: Unique TCRs from HLA-typed donors, approximately 80 million of them, were held in an early data release. Findings of the study overall: The majority of TCR sequences were rare, yet some public TCRs appeared in many donors. Productive rates of about 87% or about 30% were seen for most TCR beta V segments in an earlier analysis. An assumption of roughly uniform sequencing depth across donors underlay the presence/absence analyses.

PCR primers comprised 60 Vbeta and 13 Jbeta primers. This table comes from immunoSEQ multiplex PCR, and its TCRdb copy is limited to in-frame clones, with some not included. The table records 180,000 or so clones, approximately 73% of them present only once. With regard to this clone: Its antigen is not known.

Germline V gene sequence: CDR1 SNHLY, CDR2 FYNNEI. The CDR3 covers 15 residues. Trimming removed 6 bases from V and 4 bases from J; junction bases left unmatched: 8. The TCR comes from a young woman in good health and CMV-seropositive. The sample was PBMCs. The gene calls are TRBV2 and TRBJ1-5, with TRBD1 matching over 8 bases. CDR3 bases: TGTGCCAGCAGCCCCGGACAGGGCGGAAATCAGCCCCAGCATTTT. Its translation: CASSPGQGGNQPQHF. Variable domain in full (rest from reference TRBV2 and TRBJ1-5): EPEVTQTPSHQVTQMGQEVILRCVPISNHLYFYWYRQILGQKVEFLVSFYNNEISEKSEIFDDQFSVERPDGSNFTLKIRSTKLEDSAMYFCASSPGQGGNQPQHFGDGTRLSIL.